The clone carrying this T cell receptor (beta chain) came up a few times. One entry per CDR3 protein results from TCRdb running MiXCR on the 5' RACE reads. Among 470,000 or so distinct CDR3 sequences, roughly 18% were seen once, and the ten largest hold over 9%. The data derive from a study of T-cell memory formation after mild COVID-19. The germline V gene has CDR1 MGHRA and CDR2 YSYEKL. The CDR3 is 15 amino acids. V dropped 4 bases and J dropped 5 bases, with 15 bases sitting between them. This chain connects TRBV4-1 to TRBJ1-5, with D uncertain. Sequenced input: PBMCs or a T cell subset sorted from them (not recorded which). The origin of this receptor is an adult woman who had mild COVID-19 (a few samples of this study predate the infection). Cell type and time point are not known. The CDR3 DNA is TGCGCCAGCAGCCGGGAGGACTTACTGGATCAGCCCCAGCATTTT. The encoded protein is CASSREDLLDQPQHF.